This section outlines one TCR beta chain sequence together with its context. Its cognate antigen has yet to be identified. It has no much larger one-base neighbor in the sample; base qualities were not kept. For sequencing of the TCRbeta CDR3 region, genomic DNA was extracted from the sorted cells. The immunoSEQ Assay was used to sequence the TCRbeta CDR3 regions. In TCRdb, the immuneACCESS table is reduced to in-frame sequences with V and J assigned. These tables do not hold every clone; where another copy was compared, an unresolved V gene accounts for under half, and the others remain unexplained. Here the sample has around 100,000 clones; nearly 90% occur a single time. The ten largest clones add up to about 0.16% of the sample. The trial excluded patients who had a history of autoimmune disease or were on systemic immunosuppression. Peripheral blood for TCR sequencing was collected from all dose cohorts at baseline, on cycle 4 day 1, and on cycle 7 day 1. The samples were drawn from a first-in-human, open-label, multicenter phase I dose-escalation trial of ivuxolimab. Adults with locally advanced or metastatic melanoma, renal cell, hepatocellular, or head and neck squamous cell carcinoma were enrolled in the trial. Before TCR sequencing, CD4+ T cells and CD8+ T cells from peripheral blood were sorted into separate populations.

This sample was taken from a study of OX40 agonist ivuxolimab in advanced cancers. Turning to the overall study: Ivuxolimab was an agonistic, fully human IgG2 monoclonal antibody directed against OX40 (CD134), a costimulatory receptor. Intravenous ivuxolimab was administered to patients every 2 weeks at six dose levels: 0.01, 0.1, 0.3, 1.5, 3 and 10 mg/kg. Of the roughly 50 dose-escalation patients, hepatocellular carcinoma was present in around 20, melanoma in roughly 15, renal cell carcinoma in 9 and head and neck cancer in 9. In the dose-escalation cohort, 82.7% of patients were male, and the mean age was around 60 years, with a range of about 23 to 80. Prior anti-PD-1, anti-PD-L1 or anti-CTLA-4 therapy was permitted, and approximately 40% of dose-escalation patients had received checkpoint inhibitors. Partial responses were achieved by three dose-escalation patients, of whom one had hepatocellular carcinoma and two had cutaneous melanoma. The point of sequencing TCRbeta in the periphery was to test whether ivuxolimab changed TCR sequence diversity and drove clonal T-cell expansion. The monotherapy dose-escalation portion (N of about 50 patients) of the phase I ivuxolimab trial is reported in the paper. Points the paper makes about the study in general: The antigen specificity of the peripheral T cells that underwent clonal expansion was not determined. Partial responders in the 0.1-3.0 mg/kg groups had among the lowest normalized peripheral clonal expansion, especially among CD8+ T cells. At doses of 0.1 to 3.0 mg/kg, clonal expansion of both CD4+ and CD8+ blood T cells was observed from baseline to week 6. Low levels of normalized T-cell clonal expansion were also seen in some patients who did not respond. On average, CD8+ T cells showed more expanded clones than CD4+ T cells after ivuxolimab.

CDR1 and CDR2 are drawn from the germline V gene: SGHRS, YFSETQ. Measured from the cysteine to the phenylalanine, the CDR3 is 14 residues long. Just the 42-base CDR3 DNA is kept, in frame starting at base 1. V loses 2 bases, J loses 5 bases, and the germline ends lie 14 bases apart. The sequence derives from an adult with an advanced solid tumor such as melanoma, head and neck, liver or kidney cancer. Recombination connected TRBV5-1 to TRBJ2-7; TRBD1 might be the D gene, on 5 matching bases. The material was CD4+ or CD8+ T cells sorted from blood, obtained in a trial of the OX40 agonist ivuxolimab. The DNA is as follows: TGCGCCAGCAGCTTAGTGCAGGGTGACGACGAGCAGTACTTC. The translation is CASSLVQGDDEQYF. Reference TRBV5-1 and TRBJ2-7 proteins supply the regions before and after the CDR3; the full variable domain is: KAGVTQTPRYLIKTRGQQVTLSCSPISGHRSVSWYQQTPGQGLQFLFEYFSETQRNKGNFPGRFSGRQFSNSRSEMNVSTLELGDSALYLCASSLVQGDDEQYFGPGTRLTVT.